The TCR beta chain described here comes from a study of T cells in tumors after PD-1 blockade. Trimming removed 5 bases from V and 1 base from J, with 18 bases in between. This CDR3 region has 16 residues. Germline V gene lookup returns CDR1 SGHRS and CDR2 YFSETQ. Measured with immunoSEQ multiplex PCR; TCRdb has only the in-frame clones, and not every one. The repertoire holds approximately 60,000 clones, with around three quarters as singletons. The gene calls are TRBV5-1 and TRBJ1-1; D is ambiguous. Sequences were derived from PBMCs, sampled before anti-PD-1 treatment. The receptor was derived from a human donor with basal cell carcinoma. CDR3 nucleotide sequence: TGCGCCAGCAGTGGAATTGGGAGCCGAAAGAACACTGAAGCTTTCTTT. Encoded protein: CASSGIGSRKNTEAFF. Looking up the rest from reference TRBV5-1 and TRBJ1-1 gives the full variable domain: KAGVTQTPRYLIKTRGQQVTLSCSPISGHRSVSWYQQTPGQGLQFLFEYFSETQRNKGNFPGRFSGRQFSNSRSEMNVSTLELGDSALYLCASSGIGSRKNTEAFFGQGTRLTVV.